The 7 T cell receptor beta chains listed next were all sequenced from one sample in a study of OX40 agonist ivuxolimab in advanced cancers. Repertoires were generated with immunoSEQ multiplex PCR, while TCRdb's copy carries only in-frame clones and drops some. Of 80,000 or so clones in the sample, roughly 90% are singletons; the top ten hold approximately 2.4%. This sample comprised CD4+ or CD8+ T cells sorted from blood, obtained in a trial of the OX40 agonist ivuxolimab. These receptors were obtained from an adult with an advanced solid tumor such as melanoma, head and neck, liver or kidney cancer.

The V call is TRBV9, the J call TRBJ1-2, with TRBD1 matching 9 bases. This CDR3 region has 13 residues. V lost 3 bases, J lost 10 bases, and 7 bases stayed unmatched. CDR1 and CDR2 from the germline V gene are SGDLS and YYNGEE. For the CDR3, the DNA is TGTGCCAGCAGCGCCTATACAGGGGGCCCCTACACCTTC. Translation gives CASSAYTGGPYTF.

This clone was seen a single time. The J gene is TRBJ1-2, the V gene TRBV5-1; 8 bases align to TRBD1. From germline, CDR1 is SGHRS and CDR2 YFSETQ. The V gene end was trimmed by 0 bases and the J gene end by 2 bases; junction bases not matched to a gene: 0. CDR3 length: 14 residues. For the CDR3, the DNA is TGCGCCAGCAGCTTGGGGACAGGGAACTATGGCTACACCTTC. Amino acid sequence: CASSLGTGNYGYTF.

The J gene is TRBJ2-7, the V gene TRBV11-2, with TRBD1 matching 7 bases. Germline lookup yields CDR1 SGHAT and CDR2 FQNNGV. The trim removed 1 base at V and 7 bases at J, leaving 7 bases unmatched. This CDR3 has 14 residues. CDR3 residues: CASSLGAPRGEQYF. CDR3 DNA sequence: TGTGCCAGCAGCTTAGGGGCGCCCAGGGGGGAGCAGTACTTC. Based on the CDR3 plus reference TRBV11-2 and TRBJ2-7, the full variable domain is EAGVAQSPRYKIIEKRQSVAFWCNPISGHATLYWYQQILGQGPKLLIQFQNNGVVDDSQLPKDRFSAERLKGVDSTLKIQPAKLEDSAVYLCASSLGAPRGEQYFGPGTRLTVT.

The chain joins TRBV2 to TRBJ1-2, with D unclear. This CDR3 has 11 residues. CDR1 is SNHLY, CDR2 FYNNEI, per germline. The V gene lost 10 bases and the J gene lost 1 base, with 7 bases spanning the gap. Written as DNA, the CDR3 is TGTGCCACCAACATTAACTATGGCTACACCTTC. It specifies CATNINYGYTF.

As for this clone: A read error may produce the germline difference seen at one junction end. The rearrangement uses TRBV20-1 and TRBJ1-4; no definite D call. CDR1 DFQATT and CDR2 SNEGSKA come from the germline V gene (reference sequence). The CDR3 covers 11 residues. The CDR3 sequence is CSAREGVTEIF. The CDR3 region has the DNA TGCAGTGCTAGAGAAGGTGTTACAGAAATCTTT.

V is TRBV14 and J is TRBJ2-7; 9 positions match TRBD1. V was clipped by 4 bases and J by 5 bases; unmatched bases: 12. Per the germline V gene, CDR1 is SGHDN and CDR2 is FVKESK. The CDR3 extends over 16 amino acids. The CDR3: CASSRYRGLSLHEQYF. CDR3 coding DNA: TGTGCCAGCAGCCGTTACAGGGGGCTCTCCCTGCACGAGCAGTACTTC.

With regard to this clone: Given the absence of the conserved phenylalanine or tryptophan at the CDR3 end, a read error is likely. This chain connects TRBV5-1 to TRBJ1-2; D is unclear. CDR1 and CDR2 (germline): SGHRS, YFSETQ. V shed 5 bases and J shed 0 bases, with 8 bases lying between them. This CDR3 has 13 residues. The CDR3 spells CASRQMANYGYTL. The CDR3 nucleotides read TGCGCCAGCAGACAGATGGCTAACTATGGCTACACCCTC.